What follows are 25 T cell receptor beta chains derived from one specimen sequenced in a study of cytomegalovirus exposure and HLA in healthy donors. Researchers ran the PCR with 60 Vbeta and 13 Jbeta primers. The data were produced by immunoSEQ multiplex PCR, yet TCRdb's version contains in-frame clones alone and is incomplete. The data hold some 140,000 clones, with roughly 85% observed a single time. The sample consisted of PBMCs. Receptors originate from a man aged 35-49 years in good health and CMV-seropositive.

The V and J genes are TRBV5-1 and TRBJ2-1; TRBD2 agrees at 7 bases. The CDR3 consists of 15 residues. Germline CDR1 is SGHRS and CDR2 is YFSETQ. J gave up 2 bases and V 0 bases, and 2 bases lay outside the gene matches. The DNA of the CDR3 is TGCGCCAGCAGCTTGGATGGACTAGCCTACAATGAGCAGTTCTTC. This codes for CASSLDGLAYNEQFF.

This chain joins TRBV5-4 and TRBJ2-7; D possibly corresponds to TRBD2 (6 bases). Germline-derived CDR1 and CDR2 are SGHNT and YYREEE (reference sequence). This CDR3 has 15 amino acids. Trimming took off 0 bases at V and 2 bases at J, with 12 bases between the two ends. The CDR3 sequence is CASSLDTGAAYEQYF. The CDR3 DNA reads TGTGCCAGCAGCTTGGATACGGGAGCCGCCTACGAGCAGTACTTC.

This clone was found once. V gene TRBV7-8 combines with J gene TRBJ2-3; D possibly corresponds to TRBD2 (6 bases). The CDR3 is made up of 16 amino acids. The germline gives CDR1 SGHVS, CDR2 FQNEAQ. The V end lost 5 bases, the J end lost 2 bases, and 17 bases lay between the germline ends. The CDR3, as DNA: TGTGCCAGCAGCCCCCTCCTGGGAGGTCACACAGATACGCAGTATTTT. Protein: CASSPLLGGHTDTQYF.

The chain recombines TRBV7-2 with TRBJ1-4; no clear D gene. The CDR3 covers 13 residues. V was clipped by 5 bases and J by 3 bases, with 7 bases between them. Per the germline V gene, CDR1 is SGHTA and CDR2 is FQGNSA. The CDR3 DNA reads TGTGCCAGCAGCCCAACAGCTAATGAAAAACTGTTTTTT. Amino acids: CASSPTANEKLFF.

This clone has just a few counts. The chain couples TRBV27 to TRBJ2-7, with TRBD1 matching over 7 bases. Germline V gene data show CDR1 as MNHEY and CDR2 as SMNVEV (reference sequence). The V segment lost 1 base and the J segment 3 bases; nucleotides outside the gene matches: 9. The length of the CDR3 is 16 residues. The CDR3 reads CASSLLRGRGVYEQYF. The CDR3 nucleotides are TGTGCCAGCAGTTTATTGAGGGGGCGCGGCGTCTACGAGCAGTACTTC.

This CDR3 is CSVEGGVSTDTQYF. The DNA for the CDR3 is TGCAGCGTTGAAGGCGGAGTTAGCACAGATACGCAGTATTTT. V usage is TRBV29-1 and J usage is TRBJ2-3; no definite D call. Germline V CDR1 and CDR2: SQVTM, ANQGSEA. Trimming left V 1 base short and J 0 bases short, with 8 bases between. The CDR3 sequence is 14 residues long.

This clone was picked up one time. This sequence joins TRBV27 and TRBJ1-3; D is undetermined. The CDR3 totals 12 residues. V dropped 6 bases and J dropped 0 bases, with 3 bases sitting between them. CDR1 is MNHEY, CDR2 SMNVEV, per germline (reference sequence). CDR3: CASRSSGNTIYF. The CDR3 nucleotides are TGTGCCAGCAGGAGCTCTGGAAACACCATATATTTT.

CDR3 loop: CATSRGTGVYEQYF. The CDR3 DNA reads as TGTGCCACCAGCAGAGGGACAGGCGTCTACGAGCAGTACTTC. This chain uses TRBV15 with TRBJ2-7; TRBD1 matches 7 bases. With V trimmed by 1 base and J by 3 bases, 3 bases remained unmatched. This CDR3 has 14 amino acids. Germline CDR1 and CDR2: LNHNV and YYDKDF (reference sequence). The full variable domain, its missing parts supplied by reference TRBV15 and TRBJ2-7, is DAMVIQNPRYQVTQFGKPVTLSCSQTLNHNVMYWYQQKSSQAPKLLFHYYDKDFNNEADTPDNFQSRRPNTSFCFLDIRSPGLGDTAMYLCATSRGTGVYEQYFGPGTRLTVT.

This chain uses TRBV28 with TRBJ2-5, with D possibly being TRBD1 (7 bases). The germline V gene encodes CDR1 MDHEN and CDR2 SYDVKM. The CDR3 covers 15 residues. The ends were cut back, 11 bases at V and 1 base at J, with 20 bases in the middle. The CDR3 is CAVRRDREAQETQYF. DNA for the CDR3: TGTGCCGTACGCAGAGACAGGGAGGCCCAAGAGACCCAGTACTTC.

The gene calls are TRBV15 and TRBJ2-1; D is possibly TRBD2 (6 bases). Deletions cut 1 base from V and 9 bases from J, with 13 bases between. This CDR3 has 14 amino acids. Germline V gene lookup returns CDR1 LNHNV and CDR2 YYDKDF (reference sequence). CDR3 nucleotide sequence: TGTGCCACCAGCAGAGGGAGGCGGGAAGGTGAGCAGTTCTTC. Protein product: CATSRGRREGEQFF.

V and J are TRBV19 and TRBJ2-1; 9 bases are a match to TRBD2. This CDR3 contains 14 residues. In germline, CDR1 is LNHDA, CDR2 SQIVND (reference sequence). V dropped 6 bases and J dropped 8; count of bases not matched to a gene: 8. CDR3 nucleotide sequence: TGTGCCAGTAGCTTTTCAGCGGGAGGATATGAGCAGTTCTTC. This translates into CASSFSAGGYEQFF.

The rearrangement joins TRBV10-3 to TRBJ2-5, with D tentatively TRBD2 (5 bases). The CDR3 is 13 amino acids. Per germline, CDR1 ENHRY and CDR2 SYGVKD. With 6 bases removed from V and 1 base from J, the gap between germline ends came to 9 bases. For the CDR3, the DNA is TGTGCCATCAGCGAGCGGTCCCAAGAGACCCAGTACTTC. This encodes CAISERSQETQYF.

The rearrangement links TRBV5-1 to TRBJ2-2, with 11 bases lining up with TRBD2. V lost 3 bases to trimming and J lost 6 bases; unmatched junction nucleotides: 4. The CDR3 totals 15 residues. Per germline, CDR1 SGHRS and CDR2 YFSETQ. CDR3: CASSSLAGVPGELFF. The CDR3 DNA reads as TGCGCCAGCAGCTCACTAGCGGGAGTCCCCGGGGAGCTGTTTTTT.

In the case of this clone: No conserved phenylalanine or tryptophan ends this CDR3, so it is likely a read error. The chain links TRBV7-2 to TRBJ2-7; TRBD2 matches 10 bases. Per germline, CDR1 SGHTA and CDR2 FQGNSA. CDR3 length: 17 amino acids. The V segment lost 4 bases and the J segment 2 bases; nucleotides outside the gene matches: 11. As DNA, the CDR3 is TGTGCCAGCAGCTCCGTGCCGGGGACTAGCGACCCCTACGAGCAGTACCTC. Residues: CASSSVPGTSDPYEQYL.

The CDR3 nucleotides read TGTGCCAGCCTTATTACAGGGTTGGGGGAGACCCAGTACTTC. Encoded protein: CASLITGLGETQYF. The V call is TRBV7-2, the J call TRBJ2-5; a weak D match, TRBD1 (6 bases). V gave up 8 bases and J gave up 5 bases, with 18 bases separating them. Germline loops: CDR1 SGHTA, CDR2 FQGNSA. This CDR3 spans 14 amino acids. Combining the CDR3 with reference TRBV7-2 and TRBJ2-5 gives the whole variable domain GAGVSQSPSNKVTEKGKDVELRCDPISGHTALYWYRQSLGQGLEFLIYFQGNSAPDKSGLPSDRFSAERTGGSVSTLTIQRTQQEDSAVYLCASLITGLGETQYFGPGTRLLVL.

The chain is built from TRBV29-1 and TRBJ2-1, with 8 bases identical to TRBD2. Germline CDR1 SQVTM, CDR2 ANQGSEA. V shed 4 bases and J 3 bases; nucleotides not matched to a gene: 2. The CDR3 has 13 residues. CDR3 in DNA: TGCAGCGTTGGTCTAGCGGGCTACAATGAGCAGTTCTTC. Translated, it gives CSVGLAGYNEQFF.

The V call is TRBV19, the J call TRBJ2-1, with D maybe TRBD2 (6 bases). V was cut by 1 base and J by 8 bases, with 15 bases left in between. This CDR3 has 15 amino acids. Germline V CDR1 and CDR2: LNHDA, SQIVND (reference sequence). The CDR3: CASSIGSAGRHEQFF. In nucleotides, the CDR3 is TGTGCCAGTAGTATAGGATCGGCAGGGAGGCATGAGCAGTTCTTC.

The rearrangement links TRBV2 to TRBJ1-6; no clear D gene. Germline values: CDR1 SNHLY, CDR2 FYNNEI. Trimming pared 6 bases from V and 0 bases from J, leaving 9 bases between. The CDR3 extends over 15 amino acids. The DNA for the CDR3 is TGTGCCAGCAGGGAGGAGAGCTCCTATAATTCACCCCTCCACTTT. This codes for CASREESSYNSPLHF.

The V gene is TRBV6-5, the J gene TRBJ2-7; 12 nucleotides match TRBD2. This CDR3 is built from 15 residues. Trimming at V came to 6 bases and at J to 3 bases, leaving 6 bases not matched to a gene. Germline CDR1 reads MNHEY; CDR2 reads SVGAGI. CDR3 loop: CASSRTTSGSYEQYF. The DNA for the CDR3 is TGTGCCAGCAGCCGCACGACTAGCGGGAGCTACGAGCAGTACTTC.

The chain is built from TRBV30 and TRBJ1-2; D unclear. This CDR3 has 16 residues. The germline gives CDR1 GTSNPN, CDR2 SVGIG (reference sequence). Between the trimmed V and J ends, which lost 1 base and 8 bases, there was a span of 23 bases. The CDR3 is CAWSGPHITNPPGYTF. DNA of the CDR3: TGTGCCTGGAGTGGTCCTCATATCACTAATCCCCCCGGCTACACCTTC.

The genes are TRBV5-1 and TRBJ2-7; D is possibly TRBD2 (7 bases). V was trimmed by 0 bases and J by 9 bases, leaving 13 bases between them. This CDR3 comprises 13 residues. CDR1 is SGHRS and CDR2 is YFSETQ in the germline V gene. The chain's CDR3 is CASSLEGGGGQYF. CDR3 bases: TGCGCCAGCAGCTTGGAAGGAGGGGGGGGGCAGTACTTC.

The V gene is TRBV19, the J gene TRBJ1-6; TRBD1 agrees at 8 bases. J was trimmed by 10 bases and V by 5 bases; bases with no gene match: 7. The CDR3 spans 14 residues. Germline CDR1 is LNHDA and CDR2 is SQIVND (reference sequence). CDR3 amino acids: CASSFGQGASPLHF. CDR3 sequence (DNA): TGTGCCAGTAGTTTCGGGCAGGGGGCATCACCCCTCCACTTT.

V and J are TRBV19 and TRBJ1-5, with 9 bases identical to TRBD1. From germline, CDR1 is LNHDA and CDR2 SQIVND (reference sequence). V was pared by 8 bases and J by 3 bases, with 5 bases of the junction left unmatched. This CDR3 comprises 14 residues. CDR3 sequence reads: CASRDRENNQPQHF. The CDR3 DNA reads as TGTGCCAGTCGGGACAGGGAAAACAATCAGCCCCAGCATTTT. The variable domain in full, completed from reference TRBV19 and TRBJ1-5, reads DGGITQSPKYLFRKEGQNVTLSCEQNLNHDAMYWYRQDPGQGLRLIYYSQIVNDFQKGDIAEGYSVSREKKESFPLTVTSAQKNPTAFYLCASRDRENNQPQHFGDGTRLSIL.

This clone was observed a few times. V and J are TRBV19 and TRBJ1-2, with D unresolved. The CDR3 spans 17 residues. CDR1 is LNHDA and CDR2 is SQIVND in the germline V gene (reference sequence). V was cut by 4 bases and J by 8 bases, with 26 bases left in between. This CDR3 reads CASSTGRLRETAQGYTF. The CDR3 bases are TGTGCCAGTAGTACGGGCAGGTTACGGGAGACCGCCCAAGGCTACACCTTC.

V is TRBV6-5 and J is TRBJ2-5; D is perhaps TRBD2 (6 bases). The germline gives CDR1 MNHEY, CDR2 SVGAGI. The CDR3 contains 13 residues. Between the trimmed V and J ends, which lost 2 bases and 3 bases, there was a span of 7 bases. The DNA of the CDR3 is TGTGCCAGCAGTTACGGGGGGAAAGAGACCCAGTACTTC. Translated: CASSYGGKETQYF.